This TCR beta chain originates from a study of neurological immune-mediated disorders. Findings of the study overall: None of the CDR3 amino acid sequences of expanded clones recurred across subjects, suggesting private repertoires in all groups.

Noted time point: longitudinal time-point 1 (baseline). The sample holds many counts of this clonotype. What it recognizes is unknown. The junction departs from germline at one end; a sequencing error may be responsible. Synthesis of cDNA was accomplished via 5'RACE employing 10-nucleotide random UMIs. One entry per CDR3 protein results from TCRdb running MiXCR on the 5' RACE reads. The repertoire holds 71,000 or so distinct CDR3 sequences, with 12% to 15% as singletons. Germline lookup yields CDR1 SGHAT and CDR2 FQNNGV. The CDR3 contains 14 residues. The sample taken for sequencing was PBMCs. This clonotype was sampled from a female donor with HTLV-1-associated myelopathy (HAM/TSP). This chain links TRBV11-2 with TRBJ2-7; no reliable D call. The CDR3 is CASSSHYDSNEQYF. In DNA form, the CDR3 reads TGTGCCAGCAGCTCACATTACGACTCCAACGAGCAGTACTTC.